Described below is a single TCR beta chain sequence and its context. Antigen specificity is unknown. This specimen belongs to a study of T cell responses to AZD1222 COVID-19 vaccine. Study-level points and caveats: The study sampled repertoires only after the peak T cell response. It should be noted that donors were predominantly white British and more often female, and clonal diversity was possibly underestimated. Spike-wide vaccine-associated CD4 TCRs dominated at 160-218 and 743-854.

Data came from immunoSEQ multiplex PCR; TCRdb stores just in-frame clones and leaves some out. The table has about 140,000 clones, approximately 89% seen once; the top ten hold around 4.7%. Sequenced here: peripheral blood, sampled on day 0 of AZD1222 vaccination. The source is an adult in good health.

The CDR3 is CASRDRANTGELFF. The CDR3 DNA follows: TGTGCCAGCAGGGACAGGGCGAACACCGGGGAGCTGTTTTTT. The gene calls are TRBV2 and TRBJ2-2, with TRBD1 matching over 8 bases. The CDR3 is made up of 14 amino acids. CDR1 SNHLY and CDR2 FYNNEI come from the germline V gene. J lost 0 bases, V lost 6 bases, and 0 bases had no gene match.